The 26 T cell receptor beta chains below come from one sample, sequenced in a study of shared T cell receptors in the human thymus. Assay used: immunoSEQ multiplex PCR; TCRdb lists only in-frame clones, some missing. The sample has 700,000 or so clones; approximately 85% are singletons. These records were also assigned to another study, of human thymus T cells.

What was sequenced was thymocytes. The receptor source for this set is a girl in the first two years of life with a congenital heart defect.

The CDR3 bases are TGTGCCCCCCTTGGGCACGGCCGGACAGATACGCAGTATTTT. The encoded protein is CAPLGHGRTDTQYF. This chain uses TRBV21-1 with TRBJ2-3; the table's D call TRBD1 went unverified against the DNA. TRBV21-1 is classified as a pseudogene. This CDR3 is 14 amino acids long.

This clone was found once. This chain joins TRBV28 and TRBJ1-1; D not certain. Germline V CDR1 and CDR2: MDHEN, SYDVKM. The ends were cut back, 7 bases at V and 0 bases at J, with 6 bases in the middle. This CDR3 region has 12 residues. DNA for the CDR3: TGTGCCAGCACCCCCGTGAACACTGAAGCTTTCTTT. Its protein product is CASTPVNTEAFF.

J is TRBJ1-4 and V is TRBV4-1; 10 nucleotides line up with TRBD1. CDR3 length equals 15 residues. With 4 bases clipped from V and 8 bases from J, the junction kept 7 bases outside the gene matches. Germline V gene data show CDR1 as MGHRA and CDR2 as YSYEKL. The CDR3 nucleotides are TGCGCCAGCAGCCTCGGGACAGGGGCTCAGGAAAAACTGTTTTTT. It encodes CASSLGTGAQEKLFF.

The CDR3 DNA reads as TGCGCCAGCAGCCAGGGACAGTTTAGTAACTATGGCTACACCTTC. This translates into CASSQGQFSNYGYTF. V and J are TRBV4-1 and TRBJ1-2, with TRBD1 identical over 7 bases. Germline values: CDR1 MGHRA, CDR2 YSYEKL. CDR3 length: 15 residues. V lost 3 bases and J lost 1; bases outside the gene matches: 5.

This chain uses TRBV5-1 with TRBJ1-1, with D unclear. This CDR3 is built from 12 residues. The germline CDR1 and CDR2 sequences are SGHRS and YFSETQ. V was trimmed by 2 bases and J by 8 bases, leaving 10 bases between them. The CDR3 DNA reads TGCGCCAGCAGCTTAATCGACGGGGAAGCTTTCTTT. Its protein product is CASSLIDGEAFF.

The rearrangement uses TRBV10-3 and TRBJ1-2; 8 bases fit TRBD1. Germline V gene lookup returns CDR1 ENHRY and CDR2 SYGVKD. The CDR3 has 14 amino acids. J gave up 3 bases and V 7 bases, and 7 bases lay outside the gene matches. Written as DNA, the CDR3 is TGTGCCATCACCCGACAGGGGTTGGACTATGGCTACACCTTC. Protein: CAITRQGLDYGYTF.

CDR3 in amino acids: CASSSWKGEHYPTNEKLFF. The CDR3 region has the DNA TGTGCCAGCAGCAGTTGGAAGGGAGAACACTACCCAACTAATGAAAAACTGTTTTTT. The chain carries TRBV11-3 and TRBJ1-4; D remains unclear. V lost 5 bases, J lost 0 bases, and 22 bases lay in between. CDR1 and CDR2 from the germline V gene are SGHNT and YENEEA. This CDR3 has 19 residues.

The chain employs TRBV15 and TRBJ2-3, with TRBD1 matching over 7 bases. This CDR3 contains 16 residues. Germline trimming cut 5 bases from V and 4 bases from J; bases unmatched to any gene: 12. Germline CDR1 and CDR2: LNHNV and YYDKDF (reference sequence). CDR3 sequence reads: CATSSIRDRPPDTQYF. CDR3 in DNA: TGTGCCACCAGCTCTATACGGGACAGACCCCCAGATACGCAGTATTTT.

The chain carries TRBV4-3 and TRBJ1-6; D not resolved. The CDR3 runs to 18 residues. The V gene lost 4 bases and the J gene lost 9 bases, with 25 bases spanning the gap. The germline V gene encodes CDR1 LGHNA and CDR2 YSLEER. The CDR3 protein is CASSLYNSPGQVGSPLHF. The CDR3, as DNA: TGCGCCAGCAGCCTCTATAATTCGCCAGGTCAGGTCGGTTCACCCCTCCACTTT.

As regards this clone: At one end the junction does not follow the germline gene, possibly because of a read error. The chain employs TRBV29-1 and TRBJ1-5, with a tentative D call TRBD1 (5 bases). CDR3 size: 16 residues. Germline-derived CDR1 and CDR2 are SQVTM and ANQGSEA. CDR3 DNA sequence: TGCAGCGTTAAAGAACAGGATCGTTCGGGCAATCAGCCCCAGCATTTT. This gives the protein CSVKEQDRSGNQPQHF. Full variable domain (rest looked up from reference TRBV29-1 and TRBJ1-5): SAVISQKPSRDICQRGTSLTIQCQVDSQVTMMFWYRQQPGQSLTLIATANQGSEATYESGFVIDKFPISRPNLTFSTLTVSNMSPEDSSIYLCSVKEQDRSGNQPQHFGDGTRLSIL.

The chain joins TRBV7-2 to TRBJ1-5; TRBD1 agrees at 7 bases. Germline V gives CDR1 SGHTA, CDR2 FQGNSA. The CDR3 loop spans 16 amino acids. Trimming cost V 5 bases and J 4 bases; bases outside gene matches: 11. CDR3 sequence reads: CASSLGTELLNQPQHF. The CDR3 nucleotides read TGTGCCAGCAGCCTCGGGACAGAACTTCTAAATCAGCCCCAGCATTTT.

This clone appeared a few times. The chain recombines TRBV5-4 with TRBJ2-2; D is possibly TRBD2 (6 bases). CDR3 length: 20 amino acids. Trimming stripped 4 bases from V and 2 bases from J, with 27 bases between. CDR1 is SGHNT and CDR2 is YYREEE in the germline V gene (reference sequence). CDR3 sequence reads: CASSIFFPGLREYNTGELFF. The DNA for the CDR3 is TGTGCCAGCAGCATCTTCTTTCCGGGACTCAGGGAGTACAACACCGGGGAGCTGTTTTTT.

V is TRBV5-1 and J is TRBJ2-5, with 7 bases that match TRBD1. Germline V gives CDR1 SGHRS, CDR2 YFSETQ. V lost 5 bases and J lost 5; bases outside the gene matches: 15. The CDR3 runs 16 residues. The CDR3 region is CASRTDRPLLRETQYF. The DNA of the CDR3 is TGCGCCAGCAGAACGGACAGGCCACTTTTAAGGGAGACCCAGTACTTC.

J is TRBJ1-2 and V is TRBV10-2; a weak D match, TRBD1 (5 bases). Trimming cost V 6 bases and J 6 bases, with 17 bases left between them. The CDR3 covers 14 residues. Germline CDR1 WSHSY, CDR2 SAAADI. DNA of the CDR3: TGCGCCAGCAGCCGACAGCGCGAGTTGAATGGCTACACCTTC. Protein sequence: CASSRQRELNGYTF.

The chain combines TRBV27 with TRBJ1-1; D unresolved. CDR3 length equals 14 residues. Trimming shortened V by 6 bases and J by 2 bases, and 13 bases separated the two germline ends. Germline lookup yields CDR1 MNHEY and CDR2 SMNVEV (reference sequence). CDR3 coding DNA: TGTGCCAGCAGCCCTGGGCGGGTTAACACTGAAGCTTTCTTT. Amino acids: CASSPGRVNTEAFF.

This chain links TRBV2 with TRBJ2-7, with 10 bases lining up with TRBD2. The CDR3 contains 17 residues. V gave up 2 bases and J gave up 2 bases; unmatched junction bases: 9. CDR1 is SNHLY and CDR2 is FYNNEI in the germline V gene. The CDR3 loop reads CASSERRAGGTPYEQYF. Written as DNA, the CDR3 is TGTGCCAGCAGTGAAAGGAGAGCGGGGGGGACCCCCTACGAGCAGTACTTC.

The chain recombines TRBV18 with TRBJ2-7, with TRBD1 matching over 8 bases. The germline V gene encodes CDR1 KGHSH and CDR2 LQKENI. After removal of 6 bases from V and 4 bases from J, the junction contained 11 bases not matched to a gene. The length of the CDR3 is 15 residues. CDR3 DNA: TGTGCCAGCTCCTCCCTCGGGACAGGAATTTACGAGCAGTACTTC. Protein sequence: CASSSLGTGIYEQYF.

This rearrangement joins TRBV5-1 to TRBJ2-7; D may be TRBD1 (6 bases). V was clipped by 4 bases and J by 2 bases, with 10 bases between them. Germline CDR1 is SGHRS and CDR2 is YFSETQ. The CDR3 consists of 13 residues. CDR3 sequence reads: CASSLDSAYEQYF. In DNA form, the CDR3 reads TGCGCCAGCAGCCTGGACAGTGCCTACGAGCAGTACTTC. Drawing the rest from reference TRBV5-1 and TRBJ2-7, the complete variable domain is KAGVTQTPRYLIKTRGQQVTLSCSPISGHRSVSWYQQTPGQGLQFLFEYFSETQRNKGNFPGRFSGRQFSNSRSEMNVSTLELGDSALYLCASSLDSAYEQYFGPGTRLTVT.

The chain has TRBV6-5 and TRBJ2-5, with 9 nucleotides matching TRBD2. Unmatched junction bases numbered 2, after V lost 6 bases and J lost 0 bases. From germline, CDR1 is MNHEY and CDR2 SVGAGI. The CDR3 length is 14 residues. CDR3 sequence (DNA): TGTGCCAGCAGAAGCGGGGGGCACCAAGAGACCCAGTACTTC. Its translation is CASRSGGHQETQYF.

This chain joins TRBV29-1 and TRBJ2-5, with a weak D call TRBD2 (5 bases). The CDR3 is 12 amino acids. Germline CDR1 SQVTM, CDR2 ANQGSEA. V was pared by 7 bases and J by 0 bases, with 9 bases between. The CDR3 DNA reads as TGCAGCGACAAGCGGTACCAAGAGACCCAGTACTTC. Translation gives CSDKRYQETQYF. The full variable domain, with the rest looked up from reference TRBV29-1 and TRBJ2-5, is SAVISQKPSRDICQRGTSLTIQCQVDSQVTMMFWYRQQPGQSLTLIATANQGSEATYESGFVIDKFPISRPNLTFSTLTVSNMSPEDSSIYLCSDKRYQETQYFGPGTRLLVL.

The rearrangement uses TRBV11-2 and TRBJ2-1; 11 bases line up with TRBD2. The CDR3 contains 16 residues. J was trimmed by 12 bases and V by 0 bases; bases with no gene match: 10. Germline loops: CDR1 SGHAT, CDR2 FQNNGV. The CDR3 protein is CASSLEVPSGGLGQFF. The DNA for the CDR3 is TGTGCCAGCAGCTTAGAGGTTCCTAGCGGGGGGTTAGGGCAGTTCTTC.

The chain uses TRBV4-1 and TRBJ2-7, with 7 bases aligning to TRBD1. Per germline, CDR1 MGHRA and CDR2 YSYEKL. The CDR3 has 14 residues. Trimming removed 2 bases from V and 3 bases from J; junction bases left unmatched: 4. The CDR3 DNA reads as TGCGCCAGCAGCCAAAGACAGGGAATCTACGAGCAGTACTTC. Translation: CASSQRQGIYEQYF.

The chain recombines TRBV4-1 with TRBJ1-6, with TRBD1 matching over 7 bases. V gave up 1 base and J gave up 7 bases; unmatched junction bases: 16. CDR1 is MGHRA, CDR2 YSYEKL, per germline. The CDR3 is 19 amino acids. CDR3 nucleotides: TGCGCCAGCAGCCAAGCGGCCTACCCGGGAGGGGGCAAAAATTCACCCCTCCACTTT. This encodes CASSQAAYPGGGKNSPLHF.

The chain uses TRBV9 and TRBJ1-1; TRBD1 might be the D (5 bases). Trimming cost V 4 bases and J 0 bases, with 19 bases left between them. The germline CDR1 and CDR2 sequences are SGDLS and YYNGEE. This CDR3 comprises 17 residues. The CDR3 here is CASSPLRQGYMNTEAFF. In nucleotides, the CDR3 is TGTGCCAGCAGCCCCTTACGGCAGGGATACATGAACACTGAAGCTTTCTTT. Filled out from reference TRBV9 and TRBJ1-1, the complete variable domain reads DSGVTQTPKHLITATGQRVTLRCSPRSGDLSVYWYQQSLDQGLQFLIQYYNGEERAKGNILERFSAQQFPDLHSELNLSSLELGDSALYFCASSPLRQGYMNTEAFFGQGTRLTVV.

A remark on this clone: This specimen includes other DNA sequences encoding the same CDR3. The chain uses TRBV7-2 and TRBJ1-1, with 7 bases lining up with TRBD1. Looked up from germline, CDR1 is SGHTA and CDR2 is FQGNSA. Unmatched junction bases numbered 3, after V lost 5 bases and J lost 3 bases. This CDR3 contains 13 residues. The CDR3 spells CASSLQGDTEAFF. The DNA of the CDR3 is TGTGCCAGCAGCCTCCAGGGGGACACTGAAGCTTTCTTT.

The genes are TRBV15 and TRBJ1-6; D remains unclear. Per germline, CDR1 LNHNV and CDR2 YYDKDF (reference sequence). Trimming shortened V by 3 bases and J by 9 bases, and 27 bases separated the two germline ends. The CDR3 contains 19 residues. CDR3 in amino acids: CATSSVISSQPGRISPLHF. For the CDR3, the DNA is TGTGCCACCAGCAGCGTTATTTCCTCACAGCCGGGGAGGATTTCACCCCTCCACTTT.